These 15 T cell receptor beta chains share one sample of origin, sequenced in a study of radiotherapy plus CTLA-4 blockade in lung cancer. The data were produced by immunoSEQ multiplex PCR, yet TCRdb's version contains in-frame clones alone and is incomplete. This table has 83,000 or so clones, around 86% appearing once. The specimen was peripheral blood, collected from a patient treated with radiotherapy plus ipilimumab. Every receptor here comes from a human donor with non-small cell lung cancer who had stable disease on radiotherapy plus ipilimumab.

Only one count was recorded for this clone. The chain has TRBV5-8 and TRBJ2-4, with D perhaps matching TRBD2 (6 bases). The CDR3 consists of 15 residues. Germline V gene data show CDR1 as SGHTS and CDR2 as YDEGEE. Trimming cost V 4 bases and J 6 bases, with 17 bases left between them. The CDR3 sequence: CASSASREARNIQYF. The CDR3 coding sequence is TGTGCCAGCAGCGCTAGCAGGGAGGCCCGAAACATTCAGTACTTC.

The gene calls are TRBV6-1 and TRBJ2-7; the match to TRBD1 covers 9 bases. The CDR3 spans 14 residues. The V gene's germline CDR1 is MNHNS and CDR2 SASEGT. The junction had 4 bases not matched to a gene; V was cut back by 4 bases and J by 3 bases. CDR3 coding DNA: TGTGCCAGCAGTGGGGGGACAGGGCTCTACGAGCAGTACTTC. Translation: CASSGGTGLYEQYF.

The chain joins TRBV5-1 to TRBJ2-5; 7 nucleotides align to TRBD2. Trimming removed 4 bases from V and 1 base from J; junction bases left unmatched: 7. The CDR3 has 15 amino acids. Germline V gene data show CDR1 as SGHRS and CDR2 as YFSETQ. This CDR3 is CASSPLLATQETQYF. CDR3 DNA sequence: TGCGCCAGCAGCCCGCTACTAGCGACCCAAGAGACCCAGTACTTC.

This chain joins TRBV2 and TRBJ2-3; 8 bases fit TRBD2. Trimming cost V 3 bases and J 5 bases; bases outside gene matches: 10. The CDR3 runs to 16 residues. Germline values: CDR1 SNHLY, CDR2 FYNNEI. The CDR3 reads CASSDGGGFALDTQYF. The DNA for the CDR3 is TGTGCCAGCAGTGACGGCGGGGGGTTTGCCTTAGATACGCAGTATTTT.

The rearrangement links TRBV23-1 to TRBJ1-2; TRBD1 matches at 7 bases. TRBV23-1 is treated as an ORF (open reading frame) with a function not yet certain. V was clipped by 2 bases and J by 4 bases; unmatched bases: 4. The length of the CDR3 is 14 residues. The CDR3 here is CASSQQGVGYGYTF. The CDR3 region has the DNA TGCGCCAGCAGTCAACAGGGGGTGGGCTATGGCTACACCTTC.

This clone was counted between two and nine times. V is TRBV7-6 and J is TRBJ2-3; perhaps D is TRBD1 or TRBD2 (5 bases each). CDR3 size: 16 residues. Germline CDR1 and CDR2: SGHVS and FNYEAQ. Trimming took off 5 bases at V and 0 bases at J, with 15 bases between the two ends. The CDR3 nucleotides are TGTGCCAGCAGCACCGGGGACCAGACTAGCACAGATACGCAGTATTTT. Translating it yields CASSTGDQTSTDTQYF.

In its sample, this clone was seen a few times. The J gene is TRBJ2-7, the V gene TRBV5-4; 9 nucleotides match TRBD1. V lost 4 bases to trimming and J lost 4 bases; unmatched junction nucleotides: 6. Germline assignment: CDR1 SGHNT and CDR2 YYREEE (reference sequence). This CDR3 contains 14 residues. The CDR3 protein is CASSLGDRAYEQYF. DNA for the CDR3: TGTGCCAGCAGCCTGGGGGACAGGGCGTACGAGCAGTACTTC.

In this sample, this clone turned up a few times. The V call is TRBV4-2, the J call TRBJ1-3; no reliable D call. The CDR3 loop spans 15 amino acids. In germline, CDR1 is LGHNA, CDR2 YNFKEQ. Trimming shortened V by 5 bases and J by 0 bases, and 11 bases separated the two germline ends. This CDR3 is CASSDLDHSGNTIYF. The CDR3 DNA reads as TGTGCCAGCAGCGACCTAGACCACTCTGGAAACACCATATATTTT.

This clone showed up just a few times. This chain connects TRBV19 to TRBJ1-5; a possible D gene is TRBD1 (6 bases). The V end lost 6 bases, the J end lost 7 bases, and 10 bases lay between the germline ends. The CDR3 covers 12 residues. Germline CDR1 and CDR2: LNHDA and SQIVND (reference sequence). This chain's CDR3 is CASSTGNQPQHF. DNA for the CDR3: TGTGCCAGTAGCACAGGGAACCAGCCCCAGCATTTT.

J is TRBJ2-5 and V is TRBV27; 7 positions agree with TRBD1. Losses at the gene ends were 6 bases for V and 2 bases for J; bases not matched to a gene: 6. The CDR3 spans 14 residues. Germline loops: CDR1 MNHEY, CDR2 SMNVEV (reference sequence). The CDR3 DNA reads TGTGCCAGCAGAAAACCGGGACAGCAAGAGACCCAGTACTTC. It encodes CASRKPGQQETQYF.

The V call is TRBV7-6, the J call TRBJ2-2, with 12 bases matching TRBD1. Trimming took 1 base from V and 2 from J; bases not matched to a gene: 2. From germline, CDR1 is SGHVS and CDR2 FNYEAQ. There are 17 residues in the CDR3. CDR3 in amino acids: CASSLEGQGANTGELFF. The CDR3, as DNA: TGTGCCAGCAGCTTAGAGGGACAGGGGGCAAACACCGGGGAGCTGTTTTTT.

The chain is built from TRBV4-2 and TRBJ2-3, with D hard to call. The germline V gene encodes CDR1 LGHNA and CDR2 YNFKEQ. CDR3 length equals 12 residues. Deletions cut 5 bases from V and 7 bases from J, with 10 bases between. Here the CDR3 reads CASSKKGNTQYF. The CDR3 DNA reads TGTGCCAGCAGCAAAAAGGGTAATACGCAGTATTTT.

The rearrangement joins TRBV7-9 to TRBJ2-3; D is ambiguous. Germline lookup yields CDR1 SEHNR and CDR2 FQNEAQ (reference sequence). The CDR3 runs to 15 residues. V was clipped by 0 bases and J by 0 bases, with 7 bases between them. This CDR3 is CASSLAGASTDTQYF. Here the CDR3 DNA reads TGTGCCAGCAGCTTAGCCGGCGCTAGCACAGATACGCAGTATTTT. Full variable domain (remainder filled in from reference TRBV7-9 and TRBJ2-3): DTGVSQNPRHKITKRGQNVTFRCDPISEHNRLYWYRQTLGQGPEFLTYFQNEAQLEKSRLLSDRFSAERPKGSFSTLEIQRTEQGDSAMYLCASSLAGASTDTQYFGPGTRLTVL.

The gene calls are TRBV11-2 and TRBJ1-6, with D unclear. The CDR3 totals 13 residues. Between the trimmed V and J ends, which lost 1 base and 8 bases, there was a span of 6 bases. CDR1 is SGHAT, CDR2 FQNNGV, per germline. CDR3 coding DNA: TGTGCCAGCAGCTTAGCTGAGTATTCACCCCTCCACTTT. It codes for CASSLAEYSPLHF.

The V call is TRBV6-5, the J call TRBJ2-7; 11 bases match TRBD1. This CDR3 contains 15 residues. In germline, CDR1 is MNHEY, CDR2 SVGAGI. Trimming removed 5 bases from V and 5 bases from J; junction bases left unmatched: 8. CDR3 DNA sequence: TGTGCCAGCAGTGCTGGACAGGGGGCAAAAGACGAGCAGTACTTC. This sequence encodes CASSAGQGAKDEQYF.